The 7 T cell receptor beta chains below come from one sample, sequenced in a study of blood T cells in healthy people across ages. Next came a second PCR, run for about 6 to 11 cycles, which used a sample-barcoded 5' primer along with a J-beta primer mix. TCRdb redid the calling of the 5' RACE reads with MiXCR, one entry per CDR3 protein. The sample includes 700,000 to 900,000 distinct CDR3 sequences, more than 25% of them seen just once. These data were also filed under a second study, of T cells of mothers and their children.

Sequencing used blood. The receptors come from a boy younger than 18 in good health.

This clonotype has only a few counts. The chain has TRBV15 and TRBJ2-5; 8 positions agree with TRBD1. From germline, CDR1 is LNHNV and CDR2 YYDKDF (reference sequence). This CDR3 spans 13 amino acids. With 5 bases clipped from V and 5 bases from J, the junction kept 4 bases outside the gene matches. This CDR3 reads CATSFQGAETQYF. In nucleotides, the CDR3 is TGTGCCACCAGCTTCCAGGGGGCGGAGACCCAGTACTTC. Complete variable domain (other parts from reference TRBV15 and TRBJ2-5): DAMVIQNPRYQVTQFGKPVTLSCSQTLNHNVMYWYQQKSSQAPKLLFHYYDKDFNNEADTPDNFQSRRPNTSFCFLDIRSPGLGDTAMYLCATSFQGAETQYFGPGTRLLVL.

The V call is TRBV20-1, the J call TRBJ1-2; D not certain. CDR1 is DFQATT and CDR2 is SNEGSKA in the germline V gene (reference sequence). The CDR3 extends over 12 amino acids. The ends were cut back, 0 bases at V and 6 bases at J, with 8 bases in the middle. CDR3 sequence: CSAREGNNGYTF. The CDR3 DNA sequence: TGCAGTGCTAGAGAGGGGAATAATGGCTACACCTTC.

The J gene is TRBJ2-4, the V gene TRBV11-1; D might be TRBD1 (6 bases). Per germline, CDR1 SGHAT and CDR2 FQDESV (reference sequence). The CDR3 loop spans 14 amino acids. Trimming took off 2 bases at V and 3 bases at J, with 8 bases between the two ends. The CDR3 sequence: CASSLWTDKNIQYF. In DNA, the CDR3 is TGTGCCAGCAGCTTATGGACAGACAAAAACATTCAGTACTTC.

The V and J genes are TRBV5-1 and TRBJ1-4; 7 nucleotides line up with TRBD1. CDR1 is SGHRS and CDR2 is YFSETQ in the germline V gene. J was trimmed by 5 bases and V by 4 bases; bases with no gene match: 8. The CDR3 has 15 residues. In DNA, the CDR3 is TGCGCCAGCAGCGCGTCCGGGACAGACAATGAAAAACTGTTTTTT. It translates to CASSASGTDNEKLFF.

This clonotype was seen only a few times. V usage is TRBV29-1 and J usage is TRBJ2-7; possibly TRBD1 or TRBD2 for D (6 bases each). The CDR3 length is 12 residues. V was pared by 4 bases and J by 5 bases, with 12 bases between. CDR1 and CDR2 (germline): SQVTM, ANQGSEA. CDR3 region: CSVGAGGHEQYF. DNA for the CDR3: TGCAGCGTTGGGGCTGGGGGGCACGAGCAGTACTTC.

This clonotype occurred once. V and J are TRBV2 and TRBJ1-4; possible D gene TRBD1, 5 bases. Germline CDR1 SNHLY, CDR2 FYNNEI. Trimming took 2 bases from V and 7 from J, leaving 17 bases between them. The CDR3 totals 16 residues. CDR3 coding DNA: TGTGCCAGCAGTGAAAAGTATAGGGGAGTTCTTGAAAAACTGTTTTTT. Translating gives CASSEKYRGVLEKLFF.

The chain recombines TRBV12-3 or TRBV12-4 with TRBJ1-4; D may be TRBD1 (5 bases). This CDR3 has 14 amino acids. Trimming shortened V by 6 bases and J by 7 bases, and 15 bases separated the two germline ends. The CDR3 reads CASSPMGRGEKLFF. The CDR3, as DNA: TGTGCCAGCAGCCCGATGGGGCGAGGTGAAAAACTGTTTTTT.